These 29 T cell receptor beta chains share one sample of origin, sequenced in a study of read filtering for tumor transcriptome and immune sequencing. From approximately 430 ng of RNA, a library with molecular barcoded alpha/delta and beta/gamma adaptors was made. MiXCR was run by TCRdb on the reads, yielding one entry per CDR3 protein. Of more than 100,000 distinct CDR3 sequences listed, 13% are singletons. The sample was a population of CD138-negative cells sorted from bone marrow. Receptors originate from a donor at least 40 years old with multiple myeloma.

Turning to this clonotype: It differs at one base from a far larger clone, so likely a read error. The rearrangement joins TRBV7-8 to TRBJ1-5, with unresolved D. Germline V gene lookup returns CDR1 SGHVS and CDR2 FQNEAQ. This CDR3 comprises 15 residues. Here the CDR3 DNA reads TGTGCCAGCAGCTTCGGCTCTAAAGGCAATCAGACCCAGCATTTT. Translation gives CASSFGSKGNQTQHF.

Many counts were recorded for this clonotype. The V gene is TRBV4-1, the J gene TRBJ2-6; D assignment may be TRBD1 or TRBD2 (7 bases each). V gave up 0 bases and J gave up 4 bases, with 22 bases separating them. Looked up from germline, CDR1 is MGHRA and CDR2 is YSYEKL. The CDR3 covers 20 residues. CDR3 region: CASSQDLAGGGVLGANVLTF. For the CDR3, the DNA is TGCGCCAGCAGCCAAGATCTGGCAGGGGGAGGGGTTTTAGGGGCCAACGTCCTGACTTTC.

On this clonotype: Just one base apart from a much larger clone, this may be a read error. The chain uses TRBV12-3 or TRBV12-4 and TRBJ2-1; the match to TRBD2 covers 12 bases. With V trimmed by 5 bases and J by 12 bases, 14 bases remained unmatched. CDR3 length equals 16 residues. The CDR3 DNA follows: TGTGCCAGCAGTACACTAGCGGGAGGAACGGGAGGTGGGCAGTTCTTC. This sequence encodes CASSTLAGGTGGGQFF.

This chain connects TRBV4-2 to TRBJ2-5; 9 positions agree with TRBD1. The V and J ends lost 3 bases and 5 bases, in that order; junction bases with no gene match: 4. The CDR3 is 14 residues long. Germline V gene sequence: CDR1 LGHNA, CDR2 YNFKEQ. CDR3 amino acids: CASSQDRGRETQYF. CDR3 sequence (DNA): TGTGCCAGCAGCCAGGACAGGGGAAGGGAGACCCAGTACTTC.

Ten or more counts support this clonotype. The J gene is TRBJ2-7, the V gene TRBV19; 7 positions match TRBD2. CDR1 LNHDA and CDR2 SQIVND come from the germline V gene (reference sequence). The CDR3 runs to 15 residues. V gave up 4 bases and J gave up 3 bases; unmatched junction bases: 9. The CDR3 DNA reads as TGTGCCAGTAGTAGGTCCGGGACTAAGATCTACGAGCAGTACTTC. This encodes CASSRSGTKIYEQYF.

This clonotype was seen repeatedly, ten times or more. This sequence joins TRBV29-1 and TRBJ2-7, with D tentatively TRBD1 (5 bases). This CDR3 has 12 amino acids. CDR1 and CDR2 (germline): SQVTM, ANQGSEA. Trimming removed 4 bases at V and 4 bases at J, with 11 bases between. The CDR3, as DNA: TGCAGCGTTGGCAGGGATGAATACGAGCAGTACTTC. Translation gives CSVGRDEYEQYF.

This clonotype was seen a few times. A much larger clone differs from this one at a single base, so this may be a read error. This sequence joins TRBV12-3 or TRBV12-4 and TRBJ1-5, with no clear D. CDR3 length: 15 amino acids. CDR3 amino acids: CASSPSGRIWEPQQF. The CDR3 region has the DNA TGTGCCAGCAGCCCCTCCGGACGGATCTGGGAGCCCCAGCAGTTT.

This chain joins TRBV29-1 and TRBJ1-1, with D unresolved. The length of the CDR3 is 12 residues. Trimming pared 7 bases from V and 0 bases from J, leaving 9 bases between. The germline gives CDR1 SQVTM, CDR2 ANQGSEA. The CDR3 DNA reads as TGCAGCGGAAGCTCCTTGAACACTGAAGCTTTCTTT. It codes for CSGSSLNTEAFF.

This clonotype was detected ten times or more. The rearrangement joins TRBV6-2 or TRBV6-3 to TRBJ2-1; 8 bases map to TRBD2. Germline V gene data show CDR1 as MNHEY and CDR2 as SVGEGT. CDR3 length equals 12 residues. J gave up 15 bases and V 6 bases, and 10 bases lay outside the gene matches. The CDR3 region is CASSQRLAKPFF. The CDR3 region has the DNA TGTGCCAGCAGCCAGAGACTAGCGAAGCCGTTCTTC.

There are many counts of this clonotype. CDR3 in amino acids: CSARTLAGYNEQFF. The CDR3 DNA reads as TGCAGTGCCAGAACGCTAGCGGGTTACAATGAGCAGTTCTTC. The chain uses TRBV20-1 and TRBJ2-1, with 8 bases that match TRBD2. The V segment lost 6 bases and the J segment 4 bases; nucleotides outside the gene matches: 8. CDR1 and CDR2 (germline): DFQATT, SNEGSKA (reference sequence). The CDR3 extends over 14 amino acids.

This clonotype was detected many times. This rearrangement joins TRBV3-1 to TRBJ1-5, with D perhaps matching TRBD1 (6 bases). Germline lookup yields CDR1 LGHDT and CDR2 YNNKEL (reference sequence). V was cut by 2 bases and J by 2 bases, with 10 bases left in between. CDR3 size: 15 residues. The CDR3 protein is CASSQNRDGNQPQHF. CDR3 nucleotides: TGTGCCAGCAGCCAAAACAGGGATGGCAATCAGCCCCAGCATTTT.

The chain combines TRBV29-1 with TRBJ2-5, with a tentative D call TRBD2 (6 bases). CDR1 SQVTM and CDR2 ANQGSEA come from the germline V gene. The CDR3 is 13 residues long. The V and J ends lost 4 bases and 7 bases respectively, with 16 bases between them. The CDR3 here is CSVVCQGGRTQYF. The CDR3 nucleotides read TGCAGCGTTGTTTGTCAGGGAGGCAGGACCCAGTACTTC.

There are many counts of this clonotype. The rearrangement links TRBV9 to TRBJ2-1; no clear D gene. V was trimmed by 0 bases and J by 2 bases, leaving 12 bases between them. CDR1 is SGDLS, CDR2 YYNGEE, per germline. This CDR3 contains 16 residues. The CDR3 DNA sequence: TGTGCCAGCAGCGTAGGTACACCCTCCGCCTACAATGAGCAGTTCTTC. It encodes CASSVGTPSAYNEQFF.

This clonotype showed up many times. The rearrangement links TRBV18 to TRBJ2-7, with 9 bases fitting TRBD1. The germline V gene has CDR1 KGHSH and CDR2 LQKENI. Germline trimming cut 3 bases from V and 5 bases from J; bases unmatched to any gene: 8. The CDR3 is 15 residues long. CDR3 in amino acids: CASSPPRTGANEQYF. CDR3 in DNA: TGTGCCAGCTCACCTCCTCGGACAGGGGCCAACGAGCAGTACTTC.

This clonotype was recorded at least ten times. V usage is TRBV6-9 and J usage is TRBJ2-2, with 10 bases fitting TRBD2. Germline values: CDR1 MNHGY, CDR2 SVAAGI. V was clipped by 4 bases and J by 0 bases; unmatched bases: 14. This CDR3 is built from 20 residues. The CDR3 coding sequence is TGTGCCAGCAGTTCAGGCCCTAGCGGGGGACTTATCGCGAACACCGGGGAGCTGTTTTTT. Translating gives CASSSGPSGGLIANTGELFF.

This clonotype was observed many times. The V call is TRBV12-3 or TRBV12-4, the J call TRBJ1-5; 10 positions match TRBD1. The CDR3 is 15 residues long. The junction had 3 bases not matched to a gene; V was cut back by 6 bases and J by 1 base. CDR3 coding DNA: TGTGCCAGCAGGCCGGGACAGGGGAGCAATCAGCCCCAGCATTTT. Protein sequence: CASRPGQGSNQPQHF.

The rearrangement uses TRBV25-1 and TRBJ2-3; the match to TRBD1 covers 7 bases. Unmatched junction bases numbered 6, after V lost 6 bases and J lost 0 bases. Germline V CDR1 and CDR2: MGHDK, SYGVNS. CDR3 length: 15 amino acids. CDR3 region: CASRETGFSTDTQYF. The CDR3 coding sequence is TGTGCCAGCAGGGAGACAGGGTTTAGCACAGATACGCAGTATTTT.

This clonotype was seen only a few times. This chain joins TRBV20-1 and TRBJ2-2; unclear D gene. Germline loops: CDR1 DFQATT, CDR2 SNEGSKA (reference sequence). This CDR3 has 16 residues. Trimming cost V 3 bases and J 0 bases, with 14 bases left between them. The CDR3 here is CSASPPYATNTGELFF. In DNA form, the CDR3 reads TGCAGTGCTAGCCCCCCCTATGCCACGAACACCGGGGAGCTGTTTTTT.

This clonotype appeared many times. The CDR3 DNA sequence: TGTGCCAGCAGTTTAGGACAGGGCTTAGGCGGGGAGCTGTTTTTT. Its translation: CASSLGQGLGGELFF. The rearrangement joins TRBV28 to TRBJ2-2; 8 positions agree with TRBD1. This CDR3 comprises 15 residues. Germline V lookup: CDR1 MDHEN, CDR2 SYDVKM. The J segment lost 7 bases and the V segment lost 2 bases, leaving 6 bases of the junction unmatched.

There are many counts of this clonotype. In DNA form, the CDR3 reads TGCAGTGCCCCATTGGGCGTTACAGATACGCAGTATTTT. Its translation: CSAPLGVTDTQYF. V gene TRBV20-1 combines with J gene TRBJ2-3; D is unresolved. The V gene's germline CDR1 is DFQATT and CDR2 SNEGSKA (reference sequence). This CDR3 is 13 amino acids long. Trimming removed 6 bases at V and 3 bases at J, with 13 bases between.

Ten or more counts support this clonotype. The chain combines TRBV29-1 with TRBJ2-3; D could derive from TRBD1 or TRBD2 (5 bases each). Trimming cost V 5 bases and J 4 bases, with 16 bases left between them. Germline CDR1 and CDR2: SQVTM and ANQGSEA. The CDR3 extends over 14 amino acids. CDR3 sequence reads: CSVNPRGTADTQYF. CDR3 DNA sequence: TGCAGCGTTAACCCGAGGGGTACAGCAGATACGCAGTATTTT.

This clonotype was observed at least ten times. The J gene is TRBJ2-1, the V gene TRBV11-1; a weak D match, TRBD1 (6 bases). CDR1 is SGHAT and CDR2 is FQDESV in the germline V gene (reference sequence). This CDR3 spans 14 amino acids. Trimming cost V 5 bases and J 5 bases, with 13 bases left between them. The CDR3 spells CASSPHRTDNEQFF. CDR3 nucleotide sequence: TGTGCCAGCAGCCCCCATAGGACAGACAATGAGCAGTTCTTC.

Many counts were recorded for this clonotype. V gene TRBV19 combines with J gene TRBJ2-1; D is possibly TRBD2 (5 bases). Germline V CDR1 and CDR2: LNHDA, SQIVND (reference sequence). CDR3 size: 16 residues. Trimming shortened V by 7 bases and J by 1 base, and 17 bases separated the two germline ends. The CDR3 DNA reads as TGTGCCAGTACCCCGCCGGGAACACGATCCTACAATGAGCAGTTCTTC. This codes for CASTPPGTRSYNEQFF.

This clonotype was picked up many times. The chain carries TRBV14 and TRBJ1-1; D is unclear. The V gene's germline CDR1 is SGHDN and CDR2 FVKESK. V lost 1 base, J lost 1 base, and 4 bases lay in between. The CDR3 contains 13 residues. CDR3 sequence (DNA): TGTGCCAGCAGCCAAGGGTCGAACACTGAAGCTTTCTTT. Translated: CASSQGSNTEAFF.

This clonotype was seen a handful of times. The chain joins TRBV7-9 to TRBJ2-2; D remains ambiguous. The length of the CDR3 is 15 residues. The V end lost 3 bases, the J end lost 2 bases, and 10 bases lay between the germline ends. The V gene's germline CDR1 is SEHNR and CDR2 FQNEAQ (reference sequence). This chain's CDR3 is CASSLRTENTGELFF. CDR3 coding DNA: TGTGCCAGCAGCTTGCGGACCGAAAACACCGGGGAGCTGTTTTTT.

With respect to this clonotype: No conserved phenylalanine or tryptophan ends this CDR3, so it is likely a read error. No DNA is shown, since the ends of the CDR3 on it are uncertain; the CDR3 is the one TCRdb lists. The V and J genes are TRBV7-6 and TRBJ2-1; TRBD2 is taken as the D call from the table, unchecked against the DNA. CDR1 is SGHVS, CDR2 FNYEAQ, per germline. The CDR3 adds up to 15 amino acids, both ends counted. CDR3 protein: CASSHSTSGSNEQIY.

This clonotype was picked up many times. The chain links TRBV29-1 to TRBJ2-3, with TRBD1 identical over 8 bases. The CDR3 has 15 residues. In germline, CDR1 is SQVTM, CDR2 ANQGSEA. The CDR3, as DNA: TGCAGTTCGGCGGGGTTGGGACAGGTCACAGATACGCAGTATTTT. Translation: CSSAGLGQVTDTQYF.

This clonotype occurred a few times. This chain links TRBV6-1 with TRBJ1-2; TRBD1 aligns across 9 bases. This CDR3 is 14 amino acids long. Germline trimming cut 6 bases from V and 8 bases from J; bases unmatched to any gene: 10. Germline assignment: CDR1 MNHNS and CDR2 SASEGT. DNA of the CDR3: TGTGCCAGCAGCCGGACAGGGGTGTCTGCGGGCTACACCTTC. Encoded protein: CASSRTGVSAGYTF.

CDR3 nucleotide sequence: TGTGCCAGCAGCTATTCGGGGGGGTACAATCAGCCCCAGCATTTT. As protein: CASSYSGGYNQPQHF. This chain links TRBV7-2 with TRBJ1-5, with D maybe TRBD1 (5 bases). V lost 4 bases to trimming and J lost 3 bases, with 13 bases between them. CDR3 size: 15 residues. Germline loops: CDR1 SGHTA, CDR2 FQGNSA. The full variable domain, its missing parts supplied by reference TRBV7-2 and TRBJ1-5, is GAGVSQSPSNKVTEKGKDVELRCDPISGHTALYWYRQSLGQGLEFLIYFQGNSAPDKSGLPSDRFSAERTGGSVSTLTIQRTQQEDSAVYLCASSYSGGYNQPQHFGDGTRLSIL.